This entry features one TCR beta chain sequence. This clonotype was seen many times. This clone's antigen is unknown. No base quality information exists; no much larger clone differs at one position. The sample's time point, from its label and the paper: after trial treatment. The sample's treatment or condition label, decoded: LDRT plus nivolumab, ipilimumab, low-dose cyclophosphamide and aspirin (RACIN trial). The donors came from RACIN, which was a single-arm phase I dose-escalation trial that paired nivolumab and ipilimumab with aspirin, low-dose cyclophosphamide and low-dose radiotherapy. Patients with advanced, TIL-negative solid tumors were considered eligible. From the germline V gene, CDR1 is SGHVS and CDR2 is FQNEAQ. The CDR3 has 18 amino acids, counting the end cysteine and phenylalanine. CDR3 DNA is the only sequence kept; it has 54 bases, read in frame from the first base. The germline V end is reduced by 1 base and the J end by 2 bases; junction bases left unmatched: 7.

The data belong to a study of low-dose radiotherapy and immunotherapy resistance in tumors (dated by TCRdb to 2021 to 2024). With regard to the full study: In Cohort 1, 0.5 Gy per fraction was delivered every 2 weeks, and a total PTV dose of 6.5 Gy was prescribed. Patients in Cohort 2 were given 1 Gy per fraction every two weeks, for a total of 13 Gy across 26 weeks. Nivolumab and ipilimumab were both given intravenously, with nivolumab at a 240 mg flat dose every two weeks and ipilimumab at 1 mg/kg every six weeks. Cyclophosphamide 200 mg/m2 was administered intravenously every two weeks, one day before each radiation and immunotherapy administration. Starting on cycle 1 day 1, patients took 300 mg of aspirin by mouth once a day for four cycles. No randomization into treatment groups was done for the people taking part in the trial. Eight patients were included in the translational analysis: three from the first dose cohort and the first five from the second dose cohort.

The sequencer was an Illumina HiSeq 2500. To make first-strand cDNA, Superscript III was used along with a set of TRAV- and TRBV-specific primers so that both the TCRalpha and TCRbeta chains were covered. TCRs were amplified with Phusion for around 18 PCR cycles using a constant-region primer together with the adapter attached to the V primers. The isolated mRNA was amplified using the MessageAmp II aRNA Amplification Kit, with in vitro transcription performed for about 15 hours at 37 degrees C. The Dynabeads mRNA DIRECT Purification Kit was used to isolate the mRNA for TCR sequencing. Indexed Illumina adapters were added in a second Phusion PCR of about 26 cycles, and the PCR products were purified with AMPure XP beads. In the source study's methods: Using custom Perl scripts, TCR sequences that encoded the same protein were pooled, out-of-frame sequences were dropped, and the abundance of each clonotype was calculated. Any TCR sequence supported by only a single read was excluded from analysis. Among the metrics used to describe the repertoires were Shannon entropy, Gini index, clonality, richness, and the frequency of TCRs shared between repertoires. TCRdb trimmed the raw reads at Q25, called clones with MiXCR and kept productive beta chains. Every entry covers one CDR3 protein and lists the most common genes and DNA from its rows. The V and J calls, along with clone size, are taken from TCRdb and not from the paper's own processing. For this sample the table gives about 80,000 distinct CDR3 sequences, of which around a sixth were detected only once. The ten biggest clones cover approximately 1.5% of the sample.

The chain uses TRBV7-8 and TRBJ2-6, and TRBD1 matches 8 of the central bases. The origin of this receptor is a male donor with prostate cancer. Sequencing used PBMCs, obtained after low-dose radiotherapy plus immunotherapy. The DNA sequence reads TGTGCCAGCAGCTTAGTAGGACAGGGTGTGCCTGGGGCCAACGTCCTGACTTTC. Translated, it reads CASSLVGQGVPGANVLTF. Supplemented by the reference TRBV7-8 and TRBJ2-6 proteins around the CDR3, the complete variable domain is GAGVSQSPRYKVAKRGQDVALRCDPISGHVSLFWYQQALGQGPEFLTYFQNEAQLDKSGLPSDRFFAERPEGSVSTLKIQRTQQEDSAVYLCASSLVGQGVPGANVLTFGAGSRLTVL.